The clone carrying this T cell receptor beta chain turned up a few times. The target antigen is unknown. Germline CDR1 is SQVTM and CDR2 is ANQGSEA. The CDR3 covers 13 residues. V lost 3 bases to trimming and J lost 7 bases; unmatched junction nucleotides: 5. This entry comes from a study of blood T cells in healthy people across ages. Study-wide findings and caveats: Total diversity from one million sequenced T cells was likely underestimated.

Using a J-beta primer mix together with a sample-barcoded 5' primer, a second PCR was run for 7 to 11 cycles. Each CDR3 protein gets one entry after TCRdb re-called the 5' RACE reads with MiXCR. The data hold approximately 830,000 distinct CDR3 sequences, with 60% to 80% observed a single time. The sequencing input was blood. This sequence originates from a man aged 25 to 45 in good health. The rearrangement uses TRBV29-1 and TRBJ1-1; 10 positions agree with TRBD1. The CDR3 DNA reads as TGCAGCGTTGAGACAGGGGGCGAGGGTGAAGCTTTCTTT. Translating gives CSVETGGEGEAFF.